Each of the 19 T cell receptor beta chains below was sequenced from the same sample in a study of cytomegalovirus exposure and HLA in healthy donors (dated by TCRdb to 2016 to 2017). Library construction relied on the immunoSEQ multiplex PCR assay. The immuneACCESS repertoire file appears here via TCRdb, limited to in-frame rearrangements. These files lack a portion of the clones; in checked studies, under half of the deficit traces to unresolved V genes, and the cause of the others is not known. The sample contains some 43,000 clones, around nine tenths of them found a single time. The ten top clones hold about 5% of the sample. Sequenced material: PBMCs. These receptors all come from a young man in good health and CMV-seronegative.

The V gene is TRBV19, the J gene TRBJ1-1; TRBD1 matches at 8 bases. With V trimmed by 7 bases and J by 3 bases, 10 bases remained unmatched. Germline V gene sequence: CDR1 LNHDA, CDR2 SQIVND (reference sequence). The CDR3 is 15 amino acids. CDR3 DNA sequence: TGTGCCAGTATACCTCCGGCAGGGGGCCACACTGAAGCTTTCTTT. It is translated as CASIPPAGGHTEAFF.

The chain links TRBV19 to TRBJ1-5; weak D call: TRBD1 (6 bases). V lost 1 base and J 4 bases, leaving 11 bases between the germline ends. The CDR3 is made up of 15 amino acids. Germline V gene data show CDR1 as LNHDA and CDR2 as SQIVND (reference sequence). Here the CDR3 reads CASSIAGVINQPQHF. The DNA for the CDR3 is TGTGCCAGTAGTATAGCAGGGGTCATAAATCAGCCCCAGCATTTT.

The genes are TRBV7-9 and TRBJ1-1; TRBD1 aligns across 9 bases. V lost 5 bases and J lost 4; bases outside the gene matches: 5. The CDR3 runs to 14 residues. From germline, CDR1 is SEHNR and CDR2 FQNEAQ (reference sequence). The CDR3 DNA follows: TGTGCCAGCAGCCGGGGACAGGGTCGCACTGAAGCTTTCTTT. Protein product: CASSRGQGRTEAFF.

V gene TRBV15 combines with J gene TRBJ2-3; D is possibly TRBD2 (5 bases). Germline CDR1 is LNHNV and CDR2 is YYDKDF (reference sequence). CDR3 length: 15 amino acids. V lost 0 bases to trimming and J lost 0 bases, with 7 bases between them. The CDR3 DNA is TGTGCCACCAGCAGAGACAGGACTAGCACAGATACGCAGTATTTT. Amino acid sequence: CATSRDRTSTDTQYF.

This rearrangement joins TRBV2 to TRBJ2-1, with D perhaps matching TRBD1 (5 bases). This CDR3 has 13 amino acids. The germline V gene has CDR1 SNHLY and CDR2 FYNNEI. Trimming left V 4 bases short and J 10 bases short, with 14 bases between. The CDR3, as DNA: TGTGCCAGCAGTGCCCAGGGTTTTGAGGAGCAGTTCTTC. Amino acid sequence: CASSAQGFEEQFF.

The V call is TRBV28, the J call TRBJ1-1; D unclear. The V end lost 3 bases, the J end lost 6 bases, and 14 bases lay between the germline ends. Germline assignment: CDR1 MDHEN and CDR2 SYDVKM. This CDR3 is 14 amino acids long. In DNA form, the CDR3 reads TGTGCCAGCAGTTTGGGCCCCTTAAGCTCTGAAGCTTTCTTT. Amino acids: CASSLGPLSSEAFF.

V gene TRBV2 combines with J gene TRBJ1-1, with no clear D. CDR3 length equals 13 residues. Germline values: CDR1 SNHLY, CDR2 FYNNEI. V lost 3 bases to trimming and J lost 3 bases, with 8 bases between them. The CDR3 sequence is CASSDGLDTEAFF. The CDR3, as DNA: TGTGCCAGCAGTGACGGTTTGGACACTGAAGCTTTCTTT.

This chain's CDR3 is CASSIARQGHGSPLHF. DNA for the CDR3: TGTGCCAGTAGTATAGCCCGACAGGGGCACGGATCACCCCTCCACTTT. The chain carries TRBV19 and TRBJ1-6; 8 bases map to TRBD1. V trimming: 1 base; J trimming: 10 bases; junction bases outside the gene matches: 9. Germline assignment: CDR1 LNHDA and CDR2 SQIVND (reference sequence). The CDR3 has 16 amino acids.

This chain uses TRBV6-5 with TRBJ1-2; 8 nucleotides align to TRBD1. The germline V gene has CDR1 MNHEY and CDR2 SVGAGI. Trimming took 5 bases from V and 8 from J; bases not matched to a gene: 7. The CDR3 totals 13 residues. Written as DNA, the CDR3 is TGTGCCAGCAGTCTTGGGACAGGCGGGGGCTACACCTTC. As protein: CASSLGTGGGYTF.

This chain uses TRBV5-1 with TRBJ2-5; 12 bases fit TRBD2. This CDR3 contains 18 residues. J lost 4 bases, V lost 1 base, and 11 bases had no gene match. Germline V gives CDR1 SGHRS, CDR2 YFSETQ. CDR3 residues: CASSLLSSGGVTRETQYF. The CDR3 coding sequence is TGCGCCAGCAGCTTGTTGTCTAGCGGGGGGGTAACGAGAGAGACCCAGTACTTC.

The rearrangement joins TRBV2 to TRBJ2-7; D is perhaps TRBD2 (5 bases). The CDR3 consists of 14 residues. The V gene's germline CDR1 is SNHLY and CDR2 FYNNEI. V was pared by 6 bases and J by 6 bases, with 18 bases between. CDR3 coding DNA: TGTGCCAGCAGGGGTGGGAGCGTAGGGCGCGAGCAGTACTTC. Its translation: CASRGGSVGREQYF.

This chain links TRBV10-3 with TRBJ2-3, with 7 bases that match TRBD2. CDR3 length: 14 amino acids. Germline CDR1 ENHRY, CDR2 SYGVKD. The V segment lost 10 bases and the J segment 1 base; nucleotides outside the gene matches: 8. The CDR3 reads CATNWAGGTDTQYF. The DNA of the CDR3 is TGTGCCACAAATTGGGCGGGGGGCACAGATACGCAGTATTTT.

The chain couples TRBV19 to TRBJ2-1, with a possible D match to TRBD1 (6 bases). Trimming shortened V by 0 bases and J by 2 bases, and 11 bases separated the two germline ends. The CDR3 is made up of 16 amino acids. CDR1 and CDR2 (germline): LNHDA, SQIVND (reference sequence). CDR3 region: CASSIEQGSTYNEQFF. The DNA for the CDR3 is TGTGCCAGTAGTATAGAGCAGGGGTCCACCTACAATGAGCAGTTCTTC.

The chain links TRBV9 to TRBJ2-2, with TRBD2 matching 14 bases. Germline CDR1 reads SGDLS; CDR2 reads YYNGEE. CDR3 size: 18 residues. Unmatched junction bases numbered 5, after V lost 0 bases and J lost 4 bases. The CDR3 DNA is TGTGCCAGCAGCGTAGGGCCGGGACTAGCGGGAGCCACCGGGGAGCTGTTTTTT. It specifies CASSVGPGLAGATGELFF.

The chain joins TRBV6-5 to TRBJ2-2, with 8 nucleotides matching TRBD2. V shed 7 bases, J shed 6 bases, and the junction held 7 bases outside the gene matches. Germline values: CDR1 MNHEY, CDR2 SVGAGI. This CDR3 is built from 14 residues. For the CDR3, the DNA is TGTGCCAGCACCCCGCGGGGGGCTGCCGGGGAGCTGTTTTTT. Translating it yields CASTPRGAAGELFF.

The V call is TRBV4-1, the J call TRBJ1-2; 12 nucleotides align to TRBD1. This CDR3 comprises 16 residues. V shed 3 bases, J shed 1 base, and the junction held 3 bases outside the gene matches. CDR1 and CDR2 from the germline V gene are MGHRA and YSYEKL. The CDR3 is CASSQGDRGLNYGYTF. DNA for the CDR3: TGCGCCAGCAGCCAGGGGGACAGGGGGCTTAACTATGGCTACACCTTC.

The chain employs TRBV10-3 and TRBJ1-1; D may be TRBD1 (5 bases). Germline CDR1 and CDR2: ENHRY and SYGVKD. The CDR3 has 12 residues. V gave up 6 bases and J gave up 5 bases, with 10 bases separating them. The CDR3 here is CAIRQEDTEAFF. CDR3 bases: TGTGCCATCAGACAGGAAGATACTGAAGCTTTCTTT.

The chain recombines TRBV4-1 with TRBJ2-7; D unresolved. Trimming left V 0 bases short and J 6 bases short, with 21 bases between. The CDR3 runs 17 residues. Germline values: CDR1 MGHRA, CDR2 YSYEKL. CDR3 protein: CASSQERPSARIGEQYF. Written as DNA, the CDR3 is TGCGCCAGCAGCCAAGAAAGACCGTCCGCGAGGATTGGCGAGCAGTACTTC.

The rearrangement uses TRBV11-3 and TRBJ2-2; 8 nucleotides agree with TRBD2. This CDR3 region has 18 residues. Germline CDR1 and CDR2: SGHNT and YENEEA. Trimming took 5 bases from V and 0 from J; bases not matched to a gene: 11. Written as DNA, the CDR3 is TGTGCCAGCAGCCCGGGGCCGGGACTAGAGCCGAACACCGGGGAGCTGTTTTTT. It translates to CASSPGPGLEPNTGELFF.